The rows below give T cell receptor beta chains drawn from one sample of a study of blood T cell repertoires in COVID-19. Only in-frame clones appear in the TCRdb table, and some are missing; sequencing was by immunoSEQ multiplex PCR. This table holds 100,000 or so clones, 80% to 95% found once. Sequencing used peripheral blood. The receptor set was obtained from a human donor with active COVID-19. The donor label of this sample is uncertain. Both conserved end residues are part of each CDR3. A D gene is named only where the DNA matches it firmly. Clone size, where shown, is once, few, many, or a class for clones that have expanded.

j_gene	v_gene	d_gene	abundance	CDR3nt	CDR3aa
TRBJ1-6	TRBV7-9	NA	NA	TGTGCCAGCAGCACCCCTGCATCGGGGTCACCCCTCCACTTT	CASSTPASGSPLHF
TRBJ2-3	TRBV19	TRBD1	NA	TGTGCCAGTACCAAAACAGGGGGCCCCACAGATACGCAGTATTTT	CASTKTGGPTDTQYF
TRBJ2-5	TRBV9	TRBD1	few	TGTGCCAGCAGCCCTACACTCGGACAGGGGGAAGAGACCCAGTACTTC	CASSPTLGQGEETQYF
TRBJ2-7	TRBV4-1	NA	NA	TGCGCCAGCAGCCAACTATCCCTGAACTACGAGCAGTACTTC	CASSQLSLNYEQYF
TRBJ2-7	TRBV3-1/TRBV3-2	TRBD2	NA	TGTGCCAGCAGCCGAACTAGCGGGGTCCCCTACGAGCAGTACTTC	CASSRTSGVPYEQYF
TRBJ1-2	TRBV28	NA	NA	TGTGCCAGCAGTGGAGACAGGAACTATGGCTACACCTTC	CASSGDRNYGYTF
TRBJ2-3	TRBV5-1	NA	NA	TGCGCCAGCAAGAAGGGGGGCACAGATACGCAGTATTTT	CASKKGGTDTQYF
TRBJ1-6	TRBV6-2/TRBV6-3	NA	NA	TGTGCCAGCTGCCCCGGGTTTCATTCACCCCTCCACTTT	CASCPGFHSPLHF
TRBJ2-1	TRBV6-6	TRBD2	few	TGTGCCAGCAGTCGCGTATCCGGGACTAGCTCGTGGTATGAGCAGTTCTTC	CASSRVSGTSSWYEQFF
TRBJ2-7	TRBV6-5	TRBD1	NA	TGTGCCAGCAGTTTCGGGACAGGGAAATACGAGCAGTACTTC	CASSFGTGKYEQYF
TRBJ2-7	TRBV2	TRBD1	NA	TGTGCCAGCAGCAGGACAGGGGGCGTCTACGAGCAGTACTTC	CASSRTGGVYEQYF
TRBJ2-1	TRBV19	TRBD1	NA	TGTGCCAGTAGCACTTCAGGGGGCTTGTACAATGAGCAGTTCTTC	CASSTSGGLYNEQFF
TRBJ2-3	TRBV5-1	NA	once	TGCGCCAGCAGCTTGGGGGGGACTGGTACAGATACGCAGTATTTT	CASSLGGTGTDTQYF
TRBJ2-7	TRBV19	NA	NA	TGTGCCAGTAGTGAGGCAGCTTCCTACGAGCAGTACTTC	CASSEAASYEQYF
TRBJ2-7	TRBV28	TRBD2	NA	TGTGCCAGCAGCGGGACTAGCGGGGCGACGAGCTCCTACGAGCAGTACTTC	CASSGTSGATSSYEQYF
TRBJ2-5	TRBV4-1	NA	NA	TGCGCCAGCAGCCAAGTGGGGCCTACGTTTAGTACCCAGTACTTC	CASSQVGPTFSTQYF
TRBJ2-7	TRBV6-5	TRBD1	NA	TGTGCCAGCACCAAGGACAGGAACCCCTCCTACGAGCAGTACTTC	CASTKDRNPSYEQYF
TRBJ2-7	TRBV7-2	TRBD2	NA	TGTGCCAGCAGCTTAGTAGGAGTGGGGGGGACCTACGAGCAGTACTTC	CASSLVGVGGTYEQYF
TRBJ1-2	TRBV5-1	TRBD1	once	TGCGCCAGCAGCCGTACAGGGGGCTTAGATGGCTACACCTTC	CASSRTGGLDGYTF
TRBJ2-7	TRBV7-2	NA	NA	TGTGCCAGCAGCTTAGGGAGGGCCGGCGAGCAGTACTTC	CASSLGRAGEQYF
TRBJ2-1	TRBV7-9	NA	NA	TGTGCCAGCAGCTCAGGGCCGAACGGCCTCACCTACAATGAGCAGTTCTTC	CASSSGPNGLTYNEQFF
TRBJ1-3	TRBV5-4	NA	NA	TGTGCCAGCAGGGGGCCTGGAAACACCATATATTTT	CASRGPGNTIYF